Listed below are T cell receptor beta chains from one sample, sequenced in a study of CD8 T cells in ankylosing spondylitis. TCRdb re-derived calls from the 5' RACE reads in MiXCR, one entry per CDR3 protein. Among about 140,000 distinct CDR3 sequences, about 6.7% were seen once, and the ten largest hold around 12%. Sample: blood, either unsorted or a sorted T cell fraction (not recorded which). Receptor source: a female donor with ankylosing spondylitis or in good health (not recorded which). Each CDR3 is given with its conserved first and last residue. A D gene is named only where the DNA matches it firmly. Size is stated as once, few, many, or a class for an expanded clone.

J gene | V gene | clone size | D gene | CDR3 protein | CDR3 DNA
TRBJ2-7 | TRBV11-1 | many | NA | CASSYSTGETYEQYF | TGTGCCAGCAGTTATAGCACGGGTGAAACCTACGAGCAGTACTTC
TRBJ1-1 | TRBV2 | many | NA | CASSEGEDTEAFF | TGTGCCAGCAGTGAAGGAGAGGACACTGAAGCTTTCTTT
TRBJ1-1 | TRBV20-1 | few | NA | CSASDGVTEAFF | TGCAGTGCTAGTGATGGGGTCACTGAAGCTTTCTTT
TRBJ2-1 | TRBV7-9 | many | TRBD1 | CASSSWDRDHNEQFF | TGTGCCAGCAGCTCGTGGGACAGGGACCACAATGAGCAGTTCTTC
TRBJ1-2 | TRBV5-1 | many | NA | CASSPTGTQNNYGYTF | TGCGCCAGCAGCCCAACCGGGACACAAAATAACTATGGCTACACCTTC
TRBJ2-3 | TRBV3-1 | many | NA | CASSQTPQVGDTQYF | TGTGCCAGCAGCCAGACCCCTCAGGTTGGGGATACGCAGTATTTT
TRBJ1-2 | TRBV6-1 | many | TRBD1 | CASRSDRGRGYTF | TGTGCCAGCAGATCGGACAGGGGCCGGGGCTACACCTTC
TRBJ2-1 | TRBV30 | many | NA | CAWGDDHNEQFF | TGTGCCTGGGGGGACGACCACAATGAGCAGTTCTTC
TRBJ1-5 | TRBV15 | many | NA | CATSRLQLDSNQPQHF | TGTGCCACCAGCAGACTTCAGCTGGATAGCAATCAGCCCCAGCATTTT
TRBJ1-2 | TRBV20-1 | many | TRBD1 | CSARFGTGNYGYTF | TGCAGTGCTAGATTCGGGACAGGGAACTATGGCTACACCTTC
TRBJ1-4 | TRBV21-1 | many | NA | CASSKSTPGQGATNEKLFF | TGTGCCAGCAGCAAATCAACTCCGGGACAGGGGGCGACTAATGAAAAACTGTTTTTT